This is a list of T cell receptor beta chains from one sample in a study of OX40 agonist ivuxolimab in advanced cancers. Sequencing was performed with immunoSEQ multiplex PCR; in TCRdb, only in-frame clones are kept and a portion is missing. The repertoire includes tens of thousands of clones, 80% to 90% of them detected once, and about a tenth sits in the top ten. The input for sequencing was CD4+ or CD8+ T cells sorted from blood, taken in a trial of the OX40 agonist ivuxolimab. These receptors came from an adult with an advanced solid tumor such as melanoma, head and neck, liver or kidney cancer. Both conserved end residues are part of each CDR3. The order of the fields is clone size, D gene, J gene, CDR3 length, V gene, CDR3 protein, CDR3 DNA. D genes are given only for firm matches. Clone size is given for some rows only: seen once, a few or many times, or a class if the clone is expanded.

size: -; D: -; J: TRBJ2-3; length: 14; V: TRBV2; CDR3: CASMWTASTDTQYF; DNA: TGTGCCAGCATGTGGACAGCTAGCACAGATACGCAGTATTTT
size: -; D: TRBD2; J: TRBJ2-7; length: 14; V: TRBV6-1; CDR3: CASSEATGGYEQYF; DNA: TGTGCCAGCAGTGAAGCGACGGGGGGCTACGAGCAGTACTTC
size: -; D: TRBD1; J: TRBJ2-4; length: 15; V: TRBV9; CDR3: CASSPGGQGGNIQYF; DNA: TGTGCCAGCAGCCCCGGGGGACAGGGTGGAAACATTCAGTACTTC
size: -; D: TRBD1; J: TRBJ2-3; length: 14; V: TRBV7-9; CDR3: CASIDRDHTDTQYF; DNA: TGTGCCAGCATCGACAGGGACCACACAGATACGCAGTATTTT
size: -; D: -; J: TRBJ2-1; length: 16; V: TRBV9; CDR3: CASSVGQFKSYNEQFF; DNA: TGTGCCAGCAGCGTAGGGCAGTTTAAATCCTACAATGAGCAGTTCTTC
size: -; D: TRBD2; J: TRBJ2-3; length: 15; V: TRBV2; CDR3: CASSEYASGRDTQYF; DNA: TGTGCCAGCAGTGAATATGCTAGCGGGAGAGATACGCAGTATTTT
size: -; D: -; J: TRBJ2-1; length: 14; V: TRBV11-2; CDR3: CASTIWGRVGEQFF; DNA: TGTGCCAGCACCATCTGGGGCAGGGTAGGTGAGCAGTTCTTC
size: -; D: -; J: TRBJ2-7; length: 16; V: TRBV7-8; CDR3: CASSSYRDKKSYEQYF; DNA: TGTGCCAGCAGCTCGTACCGGGACAAAAAATCCTACGAGCAGTACTTC
size: -; D: -; J: TRBJ1-3; length: 11; V: TRBV6-6; CDR3: CASRTGNTIYF; DNA: TGTGCCAGCAGGACCGGAAACACCATATATTTT
size: -; D: -; J: TRBJ2-1; length: 17; V: TRBV27; CDR3: CASSPQGVGEVYNEQFF; DNA: TGTGCCAGCAGTCCCCAGGGTGTAGGGGAGGTTTACAATGAGCAGTTCTTC
size: -; D: -; J: TRBJ2-5; length: 13; V: TRBV7-9; CDR3: CASSPEYQETQYF; DNA: TGTGCCAGCAGCCCAGAGTACCAAGAGACCCAGTACTTC
size: -; D: TRBD1; J: TRBJ1-1; length: 14; V: TRBV13; CDR3: CASSGQGGGTEAFF; DNA: TGTGCCAGCAGCGGACAGGGAGGGGGCACTGAAGCTTTCTTT
size: -; D: TRBD2; J: TRBJ2-1; length: 14; V: TRBV29-1; CDR3: CSVVGGRFGNEQFF; DNA: TGCAGCGTTGTAGGCGGGAGGTTTGGGAATGAGCAGTTCTTC
size: -; D: TRBD1; J: TRBJ1-2; length: 15; V: TRBV27; CDR3: CASRAQDRGLHGYTF; DNA: TGTGCCAGCAGGGCCCAGGACAGGGGGTTACATGGCTACACCTTC
size: -; D: TRBD1; J: TRBJ2-7; length: 14; V: TRBV5-5; CDR3: CASSLWDRSYEQYF; DNA: TGTGCCAGCAGCCTATGGGACAGATCCTACGAGCAGTACTTC
size: once; D: TRBD2; J: TRBJ2-1; length: 15; V: TRBV6-1; CDR3: CASSEGLAALNEQFF; DNA: TGTGCCAGCAGTGAGGGACTAGCGGCCCTCAATGAGCAGTTCTTC
size: once; D: -; J: TRBJ2-3; length: 13; V: TRBV5-1; CDR3: CASRGGSTDTQYF; DNA: TGCGCCAGCAGGGGCGGAAGCACAGATACGCAGTATTTT
size: -; D: -; J: TRBJ2-7; length: 17; V: TRBV4-1; CDR3: CASSQEGQIMGRYEQYF; DNA: TGCGCCAGCAGCCAAGAAGGACAGATTATGGGGCGATACGAGCAGTACTTC
size: once; D: -; J: TRBJ2-7; length: 13; V: TRBV6-1; CDR3: CASSEGRPYEQYF; DNA: TGTGCCAGCAGTGAAGGCAGGCCCTACGAGCAGTACTTC
size: -; D: TRBD1; J: TRBJ2-7; length: 14; V: TRBV5-4; CDR3: CASSLRDRGYEQYF; DNA: TGTGCCAGCAGCTTGCGGGACAGGGGCTACGAGCAGTACTTC
size: -; D: -; J: TRBJ2-5; length: 12; V: TRBV6-5; CDR3: CAIGVGGETQYF; DNA: TGTGCCATTGGAGTAGGAGGGGAGACCCAGTACTTC
size: -; D: -; J: TRBJ1-5; length: 15; V: TRBV5-1; CDR3: CASSLDRDTSQPQHF; DNA: TGCGCCAGCAGCTTGGATCGGGACACTAGTCAGCCCCAGCATTTT
size: -; D: -; J: TRBJ2-7; length: 14; V: TRBV4-1; CDR3: CASSQLQGRDEQYF; DNA: TGCGCCAGCAGTCAACTACAGGGTAGGGACGAGCAGTACTTC
size: once; D: -; J: TRBJ1-1; length: 11; V: TRBV29-1; CDR3: CSVEGNTEAFF; DNA: TGCAGCGTTGAGGGTAACACTGAAGCTTTCTTT
size: few; D: -; J: TRBJ1-2; length: 13; V: TRBV16; CDR3: CASSQLGVHGYTF; DNA: TGTGCCAGCAGCCAATTGGGTGTACACGGCTACACCTTC
size: -; D: -; J: TRBJ2-5; length: 16; V: TRBV28; CDR3: CASSFPDTEEGGFQYF; DNA: TGTGCCAGCAGTTTCCCCGACACAGAAGAGGGGGGCTTTCAGTACTTC
size: -; D: -; J: TRBJ2-7; length: 11; V: TRBV7-1; CDR3: CASSPGFWQYF; DNA: TGTGCCAGCAGCCCTGGTTTCTGGCAGTACTTC
size: -; D: TRBD1; J: TRBJ2-3; length: 13; V: TRBV30; CDR3: CAWSLTGSDTQYF; DNA: TGTGCCTGGAGTCTGACAGGGTCAGATACGCAGTATTTT
size: -; D: -; J: TRBJ2-6; length: 13; V: TRBV9; CDR3: CASSNSGANVLTF; DNA: TGTGCCAGCAGCAACTCTGGGGCCAACGTCCTGACTTTC
size: -; D: -; J: TRBJ2-3; length: 12; V: TRBV5-4; CDR3: CASSSSTDTQYF; DNA: TGTGCCAGCAGCTCTAGCACAGATACGCAGTATTTT
size: -; D: -; J: TRBJ2-7; length: 15; V: TRBV30; CDR3: CAWSEGHWASYEQYF; DNA: TGTGCCTGGAGTGAAGGGCACTGGGCCTCCTACGAGCAGTACTTC
size: -; D: -; J: TRBJ1-5; length: 14; V: TRBV11-2; CDR3: CASSLSGSYQPQHF; DNA: TGTGCCAGCAGCTTATCAGGCAGCTATCAGCCCCAGCATTTT
size: -; D: -; J: TRBJ2-7; length: 12; V: TRBV7-9; CDR3: CASSSSGIEQYF; DNA: TGTGCCAGCAGCTCTTCGGGAATCGAGCAGTACTTC
size: -; D: -; J: TRBJ2-7; length: 17; V: TRBV15; CDR3: CATSREYPDSLGYEQYF; DNA: TGTGCCACCAGCAGAGAATACCCGGACAGCCTGGGCTACGAGCAGTACTTC
size: -; D: TRBD1; J: TRBJ2-7; length: 14; V: TRBV6-5; CDR3: CASSPGQGSYEQYF; DNA: TGTGCCAGCAGCCCGGGACAGGGGTCCTACGAGCAGTACTTC
size: -; D: -; J: TRBJ2-5; length: 13; V: TRBV7-3; CDR3: CASSPGLEETQYF; DNA: TGTGCCAGCAGCCCCGGACTGGAAGAGACCCAGTACTTC
size: -; D: -; J: TRBJ1-1; length: 14; V: TRBV29-1; CDR3: CSVDPHGGRTEAFF; DNA: TGCAGCGTTGATCCACACGGGGGGCGAACTGAAGCTTTCTTT
size: -; D: -; J: TRBJ2-1; length: 17; V: TRBV30; CDR3: CAWQAGAFGVHYNEQFF; DNA: TGTGCCTGGCAAGCCGGGGCTTTTGGGGTTCACTACAATGAGCAGTTCTTC
size: -; D: TRBD2; J: TRBJ2-7; length: 15; V: TRBV10-3; CDR3: CAISESTSGVYEQYF; DNA: TGTGCCATCAGTGAGTCGACTAGCGGGGTTTACGAGCAGTACTTC
size: -; D: TRBD1; J: TRBJ2-5; length: 13; V: TRBV7-3; CDR3: CASSPWDSGTQYF; DNA: TGTGCCAGCAGCCCATGGGACAGTGGGACCCAGTACTTC
size: -; D: -; J: TRBJ1-6; length: 16; V: TRBV2; CDR3: CASKGRPRAYNSPLHF; DNA: TGTGCCAGCAAAGGCCGCCCTAGGGCCTATAATTCACCCCTCCACTTT
size: -; D: -; J: TRBJ2-3; length: 15; V: TRBV5-4; CDR3: CASSFWRGPQDTQYF; DNA: TGTGCCAGCAGCTTTTGGCGGGGCCCCCAGGATACGCAGTATTTT
size: -; D: -; J: TRBJ2-5; length: 14; V: TRBV2; CDR3: CASSAPLGQETQYF; DNA: TGTGCCAGCAGTGCCCCACTGGGGCAAGAGACCCAGTACTTC
size: -; D: -; J: TRBJ2-7; length: 14; V: TRBV27; CDR3: CASSYQGGSYEQYF; DNA: TGTGCCAGCAGTTATCAGGGTGGCTCCTACGAGCAGTACTTC
size: -; D: -; J: TRBJ1-4; length: 12; V: TRBV19; CDR3: CASRGINEKLFF; DNA: TGTGCCAGTCGGGGGATCAATGAAAAACTGTTTTTT
size: -; D: -; J: TRBJ2-3; length: 13; V: TRBV11-1; CDR3: CASSLMGPDTQYF; DNA: TGTGCCAGCAGTCTCATGGGCCCGGATACGCAGTATTTT
size: -; D: -; J: TRBJ2-7; length: 13; V: TRBV29-1; CDR3: CSVAVSEAYEQYF; DNA: TGCAGCGTTGCGGTTTCGGAGGCGTACGAGCAGTACTTC
size: once; D: -; J: TRBJ1-5; length: 15; V: TRBV5-1; CDR3: CASSLAGSRNQPQHF; DNA: TGCGCCAGCAGCTTGGCTGGCAGCAGGAATCAGCCCCAGCATTTT